This note documents a single T cell receptor (beta chain) sequence. Its specificity is unknown. V gave up 7 bases and J gave up 7 bases, with 19 bases separating them. Per germline, CDR1 SNHLY and CDR2 FYNNEI. This CDR3 is 15 amino acids long. Some clones are missing from TCRdb's copy, which holds only in-frame ones; the method was immunoSEQ multiplex PCR. There are some 1.4 million clones in the sample; roughly 96% occur only once, and over 1% lies in the top ten. This sample was taken from a study of shared clonotypes between healthy human individuals. Broader study findings: Researchers found naive subsets generally carried larger estimated richness than memory subsets.

The source of this sequence is a man aged 30-40 years in good health. This chain connects TRBV2 to TRBJ1-4; a possible D gene is TRBD1 (6 bases). Sequenced material: naive CD4+ T cells sorted from blood. Subset reported: CD45RA+ positively selected. CDR3 sequence: CASNGPGVGSEKLFF. CDR3 in DNA: TGTGCCAGCAATGGTCCAGGGGTAGGAAGTGAAAAACTGTTTTTT.